Sequencing of this TCR beta chain was carried out in a study of blood T cell repertoires in COVID-19 (TCRdb year 2020). With regard to the full study: Samples covering the acute and convalescent phases of COVID-19 were provided by collaborators in the United States, Italy and Spain. The material from the prospective study consisted of cDNA or gDNA derived from T cells, B-cell-depleted T cells, or PBMCs. Subjects who had been exposed to COVID-19, were actively infected with it, or had recovered from it provided the deeply sampled blood TCRbeta repertoires that made up the dataset. The repertoires were released in a freely available public database intended as a resource for research on the immune response to SARS-CoV-2. The samples were drawn from two sources: the first 160 participants of the ongoing ImmuneRACE study, and 1,254 subjects contributed by 6 global collaborators. A de-identified subject ID, COVID-19 status, age in years and sex were almost always included in the sample metadata. Where available, HLA class I and class II types were obtained from metadata supplied by the sample provider rather than from assay-based typing. Results the study describes overall, beyond this receptor: How much clinical and demographic metadata was included differed by source and by participant, and the metadata was provided uncurated.

TCRbeta CDR3 regions were amplified from genomic DNA by means of the immunoSEQ Assay, a bias-controlled multiplex PCR. As for the authors' bioinformatics: The number of nucleated cells in each sample was estimated from the amplification of reference gene primers within the assay. Sequence reads were collapsed and filtered to measure the absolute abundance of every unique TCRbeta CDR3 rearrangement. For each sample, productive Simpson clonality was calculated by taking the square root of Simpson's diversity index across productive rearrangements. TCRdb's version of the immuneACCESS table is confined to in-frame rearrangements and falls short of the full clone set. An unresolved V gene accounts for under half of the shortfall where checked; the remainder is of unknown origin. The DNA gave D and trimming, while V, J and clone size come from that table. Here the sample has approximately 380,000 clones; roughly 92% occur a single time. The ten largest clones add up to roughly 0.9% of the sample.

Relative to germline, V is 4 bases shorter and J is 4 bases shorter, with 15 bases between their ends. Including the terminal cysteine and phenylalanine, the CDR3 comprises 15 residues. The CDR3 DNA has 45 bases and is translated from base 1. CDR1 and CDR2, per the germline V gene, are SGDLS and YYNGEE. Turning to this clone: Its antigen has not been determined. The input lacks base qualities; no much larger clone sits a single base away.

In the prospective study, participants were about 18 to 100 years old, resided in 25 or so geographic areas of the United States, and were enrolled through a virtual design. Cohort assignment in the prospective study relied on participant-reported clinical history from a screening survey and a study questionnaire. Exposed participants had been in contact, within 2 weeks of entering the study, with a person who had a PCR-confirmed or clinician-diagnosed case of COVID-19. In the prospective study, mobile phlebotomists collected whole blood, serum and a nasopharyngeal or oropharyngeal swab from each participant. Over a roughly 2-month period, participants in the prospective study had the option of providing additional blood draws and questionnaires. Blood samples from the prospective study were shipped frozen or at room temperature prior to DNA extraction.

The V gene is TRBV9 and the J gene is TRBJ1-3; the D region possibly corresponds to TRBD1 (5 bases align). The receptor's source is a woman between 40 and 50 years old who had been exposed to COVID-19. What was sequenced was PBMCs or T cells enriched from blood (not recorded which). The nucleotides read TGTGCCAGCAGCCCACCCCAGGGAACAGGAAACACCATATATTTT. The encoded protein is CASSPPQGTGNTIYF.